This TCR beta chain was sequenced in a study of blood T cell repertoires in COVID-19. The wider study: Researchers got acute and convalescent COVID-19 samples from the United States, Italy and Spain.

CDR1 and CDR2 (germline): SGHAT, FQNNGV. The CDR3 extends over 16 amino acids. Trimming cost V 5 bases and J 0 bases; bases outside gene matches: 7. Profiled with immunoSEQ multiplex PCR; TCRdb holds only in-frame clones, not every one. The sample includes a few hundred thousand clones, 80% to 90% of them seen just once. Participant age was roughly 18 to 100 years, and participants resided in about two dozen US areas. Grouping used clinical history reported by participants in a survey and questionnaire. Sequenced input: PBMCs or T cells enriched from blood (not recorded which). The chain employs TRBV11-2 and TRBJ1-3; 7 nucleotides line up with TRBD1. The TCR was taken from a young woman who had recovered from COVID-19. The DNA of the CDR3 is TGTGCCAGCAGCGGGGGACAGCGAAGCTCTGGAAACACCATATATTTT. Its protein product is CASSGGQRSSGNTIYF.